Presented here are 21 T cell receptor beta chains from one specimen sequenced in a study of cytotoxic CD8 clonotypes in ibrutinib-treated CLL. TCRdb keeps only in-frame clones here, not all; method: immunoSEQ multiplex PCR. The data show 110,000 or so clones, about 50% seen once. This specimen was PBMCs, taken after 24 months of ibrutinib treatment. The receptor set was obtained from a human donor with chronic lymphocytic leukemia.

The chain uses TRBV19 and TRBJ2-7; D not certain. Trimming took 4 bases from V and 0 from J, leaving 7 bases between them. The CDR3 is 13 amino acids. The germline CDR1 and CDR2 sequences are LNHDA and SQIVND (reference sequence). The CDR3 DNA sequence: TGTGCCAGTAGTAATGAATTCTCCTACGAGCAGTACTTC. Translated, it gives CASSNEFSYEQYF.

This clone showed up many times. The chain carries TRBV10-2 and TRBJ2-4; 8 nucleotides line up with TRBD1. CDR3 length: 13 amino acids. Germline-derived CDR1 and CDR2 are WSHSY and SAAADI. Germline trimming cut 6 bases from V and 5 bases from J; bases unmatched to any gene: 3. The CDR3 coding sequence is TGCGCCAGCAGCCGGGGACAGGAAAACATTCAGTACTTC. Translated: CASSRGQENIQYF.

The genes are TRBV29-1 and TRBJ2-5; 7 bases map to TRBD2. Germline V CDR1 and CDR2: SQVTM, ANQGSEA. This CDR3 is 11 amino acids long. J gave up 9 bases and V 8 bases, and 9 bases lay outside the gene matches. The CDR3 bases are TGCAGCACAACCGGGGGGACTTCCCAGTACTTC. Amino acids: CSTTGGTSQYF.

In DNA form, the CDR3 reads TGTGCCAGCAGCTTAGATGCGAACACCGGGGAGCTGTTTTTT. Its protein product is CASSLDANTGELFF. This chain connects TRBV11-2 to TRBJ2-2; D is unresolved. Deletions cut 0 bases from V and 0 bases from J, with 2 bases between. CDR1 and CDR2 (germline): SGHAT, FQNNGV. The CDR3 loop spans 14 amino acids. The full variable domain, rest sourced from reference TRBV11-2 and TRBJ2-2, is EAGVAQSPRYKIIEKRQSVAFWCNPISGHATLYWYQQILGQGPKLLIQFQNNGVVDDSQLPKDRFSAERLKGVDSTLKIQPAKLEDSAVYLCASSLDANTGELFFGEGSRLTVL.

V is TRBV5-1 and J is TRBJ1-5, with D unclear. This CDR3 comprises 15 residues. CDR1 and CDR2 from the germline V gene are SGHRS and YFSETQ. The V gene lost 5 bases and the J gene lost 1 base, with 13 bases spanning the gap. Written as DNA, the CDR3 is TGCGCCAGCAGGCCCGGCCCTCAGAGCAATCAGCCCCAGCATTTT. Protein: CASRPGPQSNQPQHF.

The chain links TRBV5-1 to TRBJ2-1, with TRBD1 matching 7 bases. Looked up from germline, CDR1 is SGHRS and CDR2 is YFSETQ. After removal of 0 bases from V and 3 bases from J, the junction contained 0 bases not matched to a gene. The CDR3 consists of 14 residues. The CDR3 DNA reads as TGCGCCAGCAGCTTGGGGGACAGCTACAATGAGCAGTTCTTC. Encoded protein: CASSLGDSYNEQFF.

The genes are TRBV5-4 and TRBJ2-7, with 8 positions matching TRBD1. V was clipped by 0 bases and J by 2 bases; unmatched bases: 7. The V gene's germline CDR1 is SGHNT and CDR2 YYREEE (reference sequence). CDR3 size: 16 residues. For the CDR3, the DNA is TGTGCCAGCAGCTTGGGAGGGGGACAGGTTCCCTACGAGCAGTACTTC. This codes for CASSLGGGQVPYEQYF.

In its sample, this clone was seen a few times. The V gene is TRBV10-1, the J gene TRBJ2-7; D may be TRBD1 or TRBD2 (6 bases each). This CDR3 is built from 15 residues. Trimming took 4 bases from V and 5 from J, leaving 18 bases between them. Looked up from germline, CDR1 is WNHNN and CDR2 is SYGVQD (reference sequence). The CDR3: CASSGPKQGGDEQYF. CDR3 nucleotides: TGCGCCAGCAGTGGCCCTAAACAGGGCGGGGACGAGCAGTACTTC.

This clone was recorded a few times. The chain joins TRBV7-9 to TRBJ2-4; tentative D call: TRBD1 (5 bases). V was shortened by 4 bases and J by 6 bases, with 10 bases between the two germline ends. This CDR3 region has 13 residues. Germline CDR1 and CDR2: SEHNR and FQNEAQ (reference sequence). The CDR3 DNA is TGTGCCAGCAGCTCTTGGGGCAGAAACATTCAGTACTTC. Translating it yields CASSSWGRNIQYF. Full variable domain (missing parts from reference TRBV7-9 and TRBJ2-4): DTGVSQNPRHKITKRGQNVTFRCDPISEHNRLYWYRQTLGQGPEFLTYFQNEAQLEKSRLLSDRFSAERPKGSFSTLEIQRTEQGDSAMYLCASSSWGRNIQYFGAGTRLSVL.

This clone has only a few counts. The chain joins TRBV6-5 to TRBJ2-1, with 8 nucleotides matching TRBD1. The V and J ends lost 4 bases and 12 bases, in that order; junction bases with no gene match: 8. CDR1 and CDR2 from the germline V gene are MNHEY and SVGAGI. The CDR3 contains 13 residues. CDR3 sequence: CASSSGQGRAQFF. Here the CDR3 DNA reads TGTGCCAGCAGTTCAGGACAGGGACGGGCGCAGTTCTTC.

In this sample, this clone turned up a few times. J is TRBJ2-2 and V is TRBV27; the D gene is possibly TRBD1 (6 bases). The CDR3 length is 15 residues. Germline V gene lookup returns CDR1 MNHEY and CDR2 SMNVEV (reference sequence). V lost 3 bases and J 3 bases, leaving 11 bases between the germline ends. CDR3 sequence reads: CASSFGTPYTGELFF. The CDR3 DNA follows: TGTGCCAGCAGTTTTGGGACACCTTACACCGGGGAGCTGTTTTTT.

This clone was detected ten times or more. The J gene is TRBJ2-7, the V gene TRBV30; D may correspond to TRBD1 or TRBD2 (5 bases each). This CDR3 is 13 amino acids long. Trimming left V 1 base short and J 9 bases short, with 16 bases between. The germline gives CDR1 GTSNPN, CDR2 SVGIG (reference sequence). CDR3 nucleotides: TGTGCCTGGAGTGCCTCGGGGCAGCACGGGCAGTACTTC. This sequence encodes CAWSASGQHGQYF.

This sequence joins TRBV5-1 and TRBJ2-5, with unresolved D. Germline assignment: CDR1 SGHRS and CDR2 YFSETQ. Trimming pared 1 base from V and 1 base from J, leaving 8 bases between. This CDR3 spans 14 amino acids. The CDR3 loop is CASSLQNPQETQYF. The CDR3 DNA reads TGCGCCAGCAGCTTGCAGAATCCCCAAGAGACCCAGTACTTC.

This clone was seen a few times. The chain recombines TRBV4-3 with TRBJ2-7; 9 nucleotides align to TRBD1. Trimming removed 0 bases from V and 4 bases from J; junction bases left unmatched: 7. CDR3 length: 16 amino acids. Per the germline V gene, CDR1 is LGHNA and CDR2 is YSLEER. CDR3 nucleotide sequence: TGCGCCAGCAGCCAAGATCAGAACAGGGGGCTATACGAGCAGTACTTC. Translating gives CASSQDQNRGLYEQYF.

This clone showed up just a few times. The CDR3 protein is CASSLFTADLGYGYTF. As DNA, the CDR3 is TGTGCCAGCAGCTTGTTTACGGCCGACCTTGGGTATGGCTACACCTTC. The gene calls are TRBV5-6 and TRBJ1-2; no definite D call. The germline V gene has CDR1 SGHDT and CDR2 YYEEEE. With 1 base removed from V and 5 bases from J, the gap between germline ends came to 18 bases. The length of the CDR3 is 16 residues.

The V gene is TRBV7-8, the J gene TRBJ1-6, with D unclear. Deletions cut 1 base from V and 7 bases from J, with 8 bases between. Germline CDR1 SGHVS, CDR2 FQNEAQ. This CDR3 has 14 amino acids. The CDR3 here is CASSLVGRNSPLHF. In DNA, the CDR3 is TGTGCCAGCAGCTTAGTAGGGCGGAATTCACCCCTCCACTTT. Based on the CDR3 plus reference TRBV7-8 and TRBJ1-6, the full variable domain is GAGVSQSPRYKVAKRGQDVALRCDPISGHVSLFWYQQALGQGPEFLTYFQNEAQLDKSGLPSDRFFAERPEGSVSTLKIQRTQQEDSAVYLCASSLVGRNSPLHFGNGTRLTVT.

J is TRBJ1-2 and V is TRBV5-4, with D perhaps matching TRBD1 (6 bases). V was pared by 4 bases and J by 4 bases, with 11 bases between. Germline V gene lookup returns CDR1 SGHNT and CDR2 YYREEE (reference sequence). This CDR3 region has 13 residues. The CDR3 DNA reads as TGTGCCAGCAGCCTCGACAGGCTCTATGGCTACACCTTC. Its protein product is CASSLDRLYGYTF.

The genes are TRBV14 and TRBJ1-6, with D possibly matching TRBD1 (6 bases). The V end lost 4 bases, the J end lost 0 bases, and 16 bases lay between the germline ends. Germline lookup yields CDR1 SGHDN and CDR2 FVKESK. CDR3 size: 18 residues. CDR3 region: CASSPVSGANSYNSPLHF. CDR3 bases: TGTGCCAGCAGCCCTGTTTCAGGGGCCAACTCCTATAATTCACCCCTCCACTTT.

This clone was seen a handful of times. CDR3 in amino acids: CASSESQGFGYTF. CDR3 coding DNA: TGCGCCAGCAGTGAGTCGCAGGGGTTCGGCTACACCTTC. V and J are TRBV10-1 and TRBJ1-2, with D perhaps matching TRBD1 (6 bases). The CDR3 spans 13 residues. In germline, CDR1 is WNHNN, CDR2 SYGVQD (reference sequence). V lost 0 bases and J lost 8, with 10 bases in between.

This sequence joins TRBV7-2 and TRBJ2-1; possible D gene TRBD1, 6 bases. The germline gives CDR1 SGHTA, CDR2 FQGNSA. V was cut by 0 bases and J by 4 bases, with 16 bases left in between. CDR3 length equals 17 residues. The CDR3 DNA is TGTGCCAGCAGCTTAGCTTTTAAAGGACAGTTATACAATGAGCAGTTCTTC. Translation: CASSLAFKGQLYNEQFF.

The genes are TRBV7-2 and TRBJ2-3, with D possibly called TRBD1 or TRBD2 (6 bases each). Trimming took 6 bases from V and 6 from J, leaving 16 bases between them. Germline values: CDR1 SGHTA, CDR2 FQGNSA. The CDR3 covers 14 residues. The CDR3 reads CASRGGGHSDTQYF. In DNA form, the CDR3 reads TGTGCCAGCAGGGGGGGCGGGCACTCCGATACGCAGTATTTT.